A single T cell receptor beta chain is shown here with its context. The V gene end was trimmed by 2 bases and the J gene end by 11 bases; junction bases not matched to a gene: 5. Germline V gene data show CDR1 as LGHNA and CDR2 as YSLEER. The CDR3 sequence is 13 residues long. This entry belongs to a study of blood T cell repertoires in COVID-19. Per the original data handling: Estimates of nucleated cell counts were drawn from the amplification of reference gene primers. The data were produced by immunoSEQ multiplex PCR, yet TCRdb's version contains in-frame clones alone and is incomplete. D and trimming were read from the DNA, whereas the V and J calls and clone size are those reported in that table. The profile shows 120,000 to 150,000 clones, approximately 89% of them singletons.

The TCR sequence derives from a human donor in a cohort sampled during active COVID-19. The sequencing input was peripheral blood. The genes are TRBV4-3 and TRBJ2-1; 8 bases fit TRBD2. The DNA of the CDR3 is TGCGCCAGCAGCCAATCGGGACTAGACAAGCAGTTCTTC. It codes for CASSQSGLDKQFF.